This T cell receptor beta chain was documented in a study of cytomegalovirus exposure and HLA in healthy donors. Across the whole study: An early release of data contained approximately 80 million unique TCRs, which came from HLA-typed donors.

General study findings and limits: The authors enumerated around 150 TCR beta chains as linked to cytomegalovirus. A later analysis by the authors found several of the most significant clusters apparently linked to common viral pathogens.

Both 60 Vbeta primers and 13 Jbeta primers went into the PCR. TCRdb's table, derived via immunoSEQ multiplex PCR, lists solely in-frame clones and lacks some. The top ten hold 1% of the sample, which has 150,000 to 200,000 clones, roughly 79% seen once. Concerning this clone itself: Its antigen remains unknown.

Sequencing was done on a sample of PBMCs. This TCR came from a woman in her thirties or forties in good health and CMV-seronegative.

CDR3 loop: CASSPLAGYTDTQYF. The CDR3 bases are TGTGCCAGCAGCCCCTTAGCGGGGTACACAGATACGCAGTATTTT. The J gene is TRBJ2-3, the V gene TRBV7-2; TRBD2 matches 8 bases. Per germline, CDR1 SGHTA and CDR2 FQGNSA. This CDR3 is built from 15 residues. V gave up 5 bases and J gave up 2 bases; unmatched junction bases: 6.